This entry features one T cell receptor (beta chain) sequence. This sample is drawn from a study of blood T cell repertoires in COVID-19. The wider study: Acute and convalescent COVID-19 samples came from the United States, Italy and Spain. In each case, the material was cDNA or gDNA derived from T cells, B-cell-depleted T cells, or PBMCs.

Under the authors' procedure: Estimates of nucleated cell counts were drawn from the amplification of reference gene primers. The table came from immunoSEQ multiplex PCR; TCRdb's copy has only in-frame clones and leaves some out. That table supplies the V and J calls and clone size; D and trimming were determined from the DNA. In the table there are under 85,000 clones, around 91% of which are singletons. The sample comprised peripheral blood. The receptor's source is a man aged 70 or older with active or convalescent COVID-19.

CDR3: CASRFRDRGSTEAFF. Here the CDR3 DNA reads TGTGCCAGCAGATTCCGGGACAGGGGAAGCACTGAAGCTTTCTTT. The rearrangement uses TRBV6-5 and TRBJ1-1; 10 bases align to TRBD1. The CDR3 sequence is 15 residues long. Germline CDR1 reads MNHEY; CDR2 reads SVGAGI. With 6 bases clipped from V and 4 bases from J, the junction kept 8 bases outside the gene matches.